This T cell receptor beta chain was recovered during a study of CD8 T cells in ankylosing spondylitis. Study-wide points: Seemingly characteristic of ankylosing spondylitis blood was a TCR beta motif consisting of 7 or 8 highly homologous variants.

TCRdb re-derived calls from the 5' RACE reads in MiXCR, one entry per CDR3 protein. The table lists roughly 490,000 distinct CDR3 sequences, approximately 5.3% of them singletons. This CDR3 spans 13 amino acids. The V gene's germline CDR1 is SEHNR and CDR2 FQNEAQ (reference sequence). V was cut by 6 bases and J by 3 bases, with 12 bases left in between. This clonotype appeared a few times. Its antigen is as yet unknown. The chain has TRBV7-9 and TRBJ2-7, with no clear D. Sequencing used blood, either unsorted or a sorted T cell fraction (not recorded which). The sequence derives from a male donor with ankylosing spondylitis. CDR3: CASRSDGRYEQYF. DNA for the CDR3: TGTGCCAGCAGGTCAGACGGACGCTACGAGCAGTACTTC.